A single sample gave rise to the 3 T cell receptor beta chains below, sequenced in a study of OX40 agonist ivuxolimab in advanced cancers. Produced via immunoSEQ multiplex PCR; TCRdb's table is partial and in-frame only. Here the sample spans about 63,000 clones, 70% to 80% being singletons. Sequenced material: CD4+ or CD8+ T cells sorted from blood, taken in a trial of the OX40 agonist ivuxolimab. The receptors stem from an adult with an advanced solid tumor such as melanoma, head and neck, liver or kidney cancer.

This sequence joins TRBV27 and TRBJ2-5; D uncertain. Germline V gene lookup returns CDR1 MNHEY and CDR2 SMNVEV (reference sequence). This CDR3 region has 15 residues. V shed 0 bases and J shed 5 bases, with 13 bases lying between them. The CDR3 DNA sequence: TGTGCCAGCAGTTTATCAGGAGCAAGATGGGAGACCCAGTACTTC. The encoded protein is CASSLSGARWETQYF.

The V gene is TRBV5-1, the J gene TRBJ2-7, with 11 bases lining up with TRBD2. Germline loops: CDR1 SGHRS, CDR2 YFSETQ. CDR3 length equals 15 residues. The V gene end was trimmed by 4 bases and the J gene end by 7 bases; junction bases not matched to a gene: 10. This chain's CDR3 is CASSALAGEIREQYF. The CDR3 DNA sequence: TGCGCCAGCAGCGCACTAGCGGGGGAGATCCGAGAGCAGTACTTC. The variable domain in full, completed from reference TRBV5-1 and TRBJ2-7, reads KAGVTQTPRYLIKTRGQQVTLSCSPISGHRSVSWYQQTPGQGLQFLFEYFSETQRNKGNFPGRFSGRQFSNSRSEMNVSTLELGDSALYLCASSALAGEIREQYFGPGTRLTVT.

The chain recombines TRBV18 with TRBJ1-2, with D possibly matching TRBD1 (6 bases). V lost 4 bases and J lost 3, with 18 bases in between. The CDR3 spans 16 residues. The germline CDR1 and CDR2 sequences are KGHSH and LQKENI. CDR3 sequence reads: CASSLRQDLIDYGYTF. The CDR3 nucleotides are TGTGCCAGCTCACTCAGACAGGACCTGATTGACTATGGCTACACCTTC.